This is a list of T cell receptor beta chains from one sample in a study of cytomegalovirus exposure and HLA in healthy donors. This table comes from immunoSEQ multiplex PCR, and its TCRdb copy is limited to in-frame clones, with some not included. The sample includes around 130,000 clones, around 90% of them seen just once. Sequencing was performed on PBMCs. The receptor source for this set is a woman between 40 and 55 years old in good health and CMV-seronegative. Each CDR3 is given with its conserved first and last residue. D genes are given only for firm matches. Only part of the rows carry a size: once, few, many, or a class if the clone is expanded.

v_call: TRBV6-5; j_call: TRBJ1-1; d_call: NA; clone_size: once; cdr3_nt: TGTGCCAGCAGTTACTCGAGGTTAAAGGGGCACACTGAAGCTTTCTTT; cdr3_aa: CASSYSRLKGHTEAFF
v_call: TRBV4-3; j_call: TRBJ2-3; d_call: TRBD2; clone_size: NA; cdr3_nt: TGCGCCAGCAGCCAGGGACTAGCGGGGGGCACAGATACGCAGTATTTT; cdr3_aa: CASSQGLAGGTDTQYF
v_call: TRBV7-8; j_call: TRBJ1-1; d_call: NA; clone_size: NA; cdr3_nt: TGTGCCAGCAGCTTAAGTATCCGAGGTTCGGACACTGAAGCTTTCTTT; cdr3_aa: CASSLSIRGSDTEAFF
v_call: TRBV28; j_call: TRBJ1-4; d_call: NA; clone_size: NA; cdr3_nt: TGTGCCAGCAGTTTGGGGGGAATTAATGAAAAACTGTTTTTT; cdr3_aa: CASSLGGINEKLFF
v_call: TRBV7-7; j_call: TRBJ2-7; d_call: TRBD2; clone_size: NA; cdr3_nt: TGTGCTAGCAGCTTAGCGGGGGGGGGCGAGCAGTACTTC; cdr3_aa: CASSLAGGGEQYF
v_call: TRBV29-1; j_call: TRBJ2-7; d_call: TRBD1; clone_size: few; cdr3_nt: TGCAGCGTTGGGCAGGGGGCACATTACGAGCAGTACTTC; cdr3_aa: CSVGQGAHYEQYF
v_call: TRBV11-2; j_call: TRBJ2-1; d_call: TRBD1; clone_size: NA; cdr3_nt: TGTGCCAGCAGCTTAGGGACAGGGGGGTTTGTATCCTACAATGAGCAGTTCTTC; cdr3_aa: CASSLGTGGFVSYNEQFF
v_call: TRBV11-1; j_call: TRBJ2-3; d_call: NA; clone_size: NA; cdr3_nt: TGTGCCAGCAGGACCGCGACTCCTCTCGATACGCAGTATTTT; cdr3_aa: CASRTATPLDTQYF
v_call: TRBV27; j_call: TRBJ2-1; d_call: NA; clone_size: NA; cdr3_nt: TGTGCCAGCAGTTTGGGGGCGAGCTCCTACAATGAGCAGTTCTTC; cdr3_aa: CASSLGASSYNEQFF
v_call: TRBV4-1; j_call: TRBJ2-2; d_call: TRBD2; clone_size: NA; cdr3_nt: TGCGCCAGCAGCCGGGGAGGGGACCGGACCGGGGAGCTGTTTTTT; cdr3_aa: CASSRGGDRTGELFF
v_call: TRBV7-9; j_call: TRBJ2-2; d_call: NA; clone_size: NA; cdr3_nt: TGTGCCAGCAGCTTAGACACTACTGCGATAGGGGAGCTGTTTTTT; cdr3_aa: CASSLDTTAIGELFF
v_call: TRBV7-6; j_call: TRBJ2-3; d_call: TRBD2; clone_size: NA; cdr3_nt: TGTGCCAGCAGGTCCTCAGCGGGAGCATCGGATACGCAGTATTTT; cdr3_aa: CASRSSAGASDTQYF
v_call: TRBV5-6; j_call: TRBJ2-2; d_call: TRBD2; clone_size: few; cdr3_nt: TGTGCCAGCAGCTTGGCCCCAGGACTAGCGGGATACACCGGGGAGCTGTTTTTT; cdr3_aa: CASSLAPGLAGYTGELFF
v_call: TRBV6-5; j_call: TRBJ1-5; d_call: TRBD1; clone_size: NA; cdr3_nt: TGTGCCAGCAGTCGTTGGACAGGGCAGCCCCAGCATTTT; cdr3_aa: CASSRWTGQPQHF
v_call: TRBV19; j_call: TRBJ2-1; d_call: NA; clone_size: NA; cdr3_nt: TGTGCCATATCCACAGGGCCCGGCGGTGAGCAGTTCTTC; cdr3_aa: CAISTGPGGEQFF
v_call: TRBV4-2; j_call: TRBJ2-1; d_call: TRBD2; clone_size: NA; cdr3_nt: TGTGCCAGCAGCCAAGATCTAGCGGGAGGTCAGTTCTTC; cdr3_aa: CASSQDLAGGQFF
v_call: TRBV7-9; j_call: TRBJ1-1; d_call: NA; clone_size: NA; cdr3_nt: TGTGCCAGCAGTAACAGGGCCGGGGATGAAGCTTTCTTT; cdr3_aa: CASSNRAGDEAFF
v_call: TRBV4-3; j_call: TRBJ2-3; d_call: NA; clone_size: NA; cdr3_nt: TGCGCCAGCAGCCAGAGCCCATCCTTCACAGATACGCAGTATTTT; cdr3_aa: CASSQSPSFTDTQYF
v_call: TRBV27; j_call: TRBJ2-1; d_call: NA; clone_size: NA; cdr3_nt: TGTGCCAGCAGTTTCGAGGGTCCCGTCTCCTACAATGAGCAGTTCTTC; cdr3_aa: CASSFEGPVSYNEQFF
v_call: TRBV7-9; j_call: TRBJ2-7; d_call: NA; clone_size: NA; cdr3_nt: TGTGCCAGCAGCTTCGTTTTTACAGGGGAGCAGTACTTC; cdr3_aa: CASSFVFTGEQYF
v_call: TRBV5-4; j_call: TRBJ2-5; d_call: NA; clone_size: once; cdr3_nt: TGTGCCAGCAGCGGAGGGCGTAGCGGAGTCCAAGAGACCCAGTACTTC; cdr3_aa: CASSGGRSGVQETQYF
v_call: TRBV30; j_call: TRBJ1-5; d_call: NA; clone_size: NA; cdr3_nt: TGTGCCTGGAGTGACACGGGTAGTCAGCCCCAGCATTTT; cdr3_aa: CAWSDTGSQPQHF
v_call: TRBV7-9; j_call: TRBJ2-7; d_call: NA; clone_size: NA; cdr3_nt: TGTGCCAGCGGGACTCTTCCCTATGAGCAGTACTTC; cdr3_aa: CASGTLPYEQYF
v_call: TRBV6-6; j_call: TRBJ2-7; d_call: TRBD2; clone_size: NA; cdr3_nt: TGTGCCAGCGGGGGGGGAGCGGGAGAGCCCTACGAGCAGTACTTC; cdr3_aa: CASGGGAGEPYEQYF
v_call: TRBV19; j_call: TRBJ2-2; d_call: NA; clone_size: NA; cdr3_nt: TGTGCCAGTAAACAGGTACGAGGCACCGGGGAGCTGTTTTTT; cdr3_aa: CASKQVRGTGELFF
v_call: TRBV7-3; j_call: TRBJ2-4; d_call: TRBD2; clone_size: NA; cdr3_nt: TGTGCGGGGCTAGCGGGAGAAGGAGCCAAAAACATTCAGTACTTC; cdr3_aa: CAGLAGEGAKNIQYF
v_call: TRBV11-3; j_call: TRBJ2-3; d_call: TRBD2; clone_size: NA; cdr3_nt: TGTGCCAGCAACCGCGACGAAGGGACTAGCGGGTCCCCTAGCACAGATACGCAGTATTTT; cdr3_aa: CASNRDEGTSGSPSTDTQYF
v_call: TRBV7-6; j_call: TRBJ2-3; d_call: TRBD1; clone_size: NA; cdr3_nt: TGTGCCAGCAGCTTAACGGCGTCAGGGACAGGGTATTTT; cdr3_aa: CASSLTASGTGYF
v_call: TRBV28; j_call: TRBJ2-3; d_call: NA; clone_size: once; cdr3_nt: TGTGCCAGCAGTCTAGCGTTACTCACAGATACGCAGTATTTT; cdr3_aa: CASSLALLTDTQYF
v_call: TRBV29-1; j_call: TRBJ2-7; d_call: NA; clone_size: NA; cdr3_nt: TGCAGCGTTGGTTACAGGATCTACGAGCAGTACTTC; cdr3_aa: CSVGYRIYEQYF
v_call: TRBV15; j_call: TRBJ2-7; d_call: TRBD2; clone_size: NA; cdr3_nt: TGTGCCACCAGCAAGAGTCTAGGGCGGGAGACCGGCGAGCAGTACTTC; cdr3_aa: CATSKSLGRETGEQYF
v_call: TRBV5-1; j_call: TRBJ1-1; d_call: NA; clone_size: once; cdr3_nt: TGCGCCAGCAGCTTGAGGGGGAATTTTAACACTGAAGCTTTCTTT; cdr3_aa: CASSLRGNFNTEAFF
v_call: TRBV5-1; j_call: TRBJ2-7; d_call: NA; clone_size: NA; cdr3_nt: TGCGCCAGCAGCCCCCCCGACAACGAGCAGTACTTC; cdr3_aa: CASSPPDNEQYF
v_call: TRBV27; j_call: TRBJ2-7; d_call: NA; clone_size: NA; cdr3_nt: TGTGCCAGCAGTACCCCAGGGTTAACCTACGAGCAGTACTTC; cdr3_aa: CASSTPGLTYEQYF
v_call: TRBV21-1; j_call: TRBJ2-5; d_call: NA; clone_size: NA; cdr3_nt: TGTGCCAGCAGCAAAGGGGGACTAGCGGGAGGGCCGGCGGAGACCCAGTACTTC; cdr3_aa: CASSKGGLAGGPAETQYF
v_call: TRBV10-1; j_call: TRBJ2-1; d_call: TRBD2; clone_size: NA; cdr3_nt: TGCGCCAGCGGGGCGGGAGCGGGTTCTTACAATGAGCAGTTCTTC; cdr3_aa: CASGAGAGSYNEQFF
v_call: TRBV2; j_call: TRBJ2-7; d_call: NA; clone_size: NA; cdr3_nt: TGTGCCAGCAGTGCCGAAGACAGGACCAGGGAGGGCTACGAGCAGTACTTC; cdr3_aa: CASSAEDRTREGYEQYF
v_call: TRBV10-3; j_call: TRBJ2-7; d_call: NA; clone_size: NA; cdr3_nt: TGTGCCATCAGTGACCTTACAGATAGCTCCTACGAGCAGTACTTC; cdr3_aa: CAISDLTDSSYEQYF
v_call: TRBV7-9; j_call: TRBJ2-5; d_call: TRBD2; clone_size: NA; cdr3_nt: TGTGCCAGCAGCTTTGGACTAGCCGCAGAGACCCAGTACTTC; cdr3_aa: CASSFGLAAETQYF
v_call: TRBV18; j_call: TRBJ1-4; d_call: TRBD1; clone_size: NA; cdr3_nt: TGTGCCAGCTCCTCGGGACAGGCAACTAATGAAAAACTGTTTTTT; cdr3_aa: CASSSGQATNEKLFF
v_call: TRBV19; j_call: TRBJ1-1; d_call: TRBD1; clone_size: NA; cdr3_nt: TGTGCCAGTAGTCTGGACAGGTACACTGAAGCTTTCTTT; cdr3_aa: CASSLDRYTEAFF
v_call: TRBV4-2; j_call: TRBJ2-7; d_call: TRBD2; clone_size: NA; cdr3_nt: TGTGCCAGCAGCCCGCGAGCGGGAGGGTCCTACGAGCAGTACTTC; cdr3_aa: CASSPRAGGSYEQYF
v_call: TRBV7-9; j_call: TRBJ1-4; d_call: NA; clone_size: NA; cdr3_nt: TGTGCCAGCAGCTTAGGGGGGGAAGCTAATGAAAAACTGTTTTTT; cdr3_aa: CASSLGGEANEKLFF
v_call: TRBV28; j_call: TRBJ2-5; d_call: TRBD2; clone_size: NA; cdr3_nt: TGTGCCAGCAGTCCCAGACTAGCGGGAGTGGAGACCCAGTACTTC; cdr3_aa: CASSPRLAGVETQYF
v_call: TRBV30; j_call: TRBJ2-5; d_call: NA; clone_size: NA; cdr3_nt: TGTGCCTGGAGTGTACTAGAGACCCAGTACTTC; cdr3_aa: CAWSVLETQYF
v_call: TRBV28; j_call: TRBJ2-3; d_call: TRBD2; clone_size: NA; cdr3_nt: TGTGCCAGCAGTTTGGGACTAGCGGGGACAGATACGCAGTATTTT; cdr3_aa: CASSLGLAGTDTQYF
v_call: TRBV21-1; j_call: TRBJ2-5; d_call: NA; clone_size: once; cdr3_nt: TGTGCCAGCAGCAAATTACAAAGGAGGGAGGCCCAGTACTTC; cdr3_aa: CASSKLQRREAQYF
v_call: TRBV5-1; j_call: TRBJ2-5; d_call: NA; clone_size: NA; cdr3_nt: TGCGCCAGCAGCTTGGGAGGGCAGACTGGATTCCAAGAGACCCAGTACTTC; cdr3_aa: CASSLGGQTGFQETQYF
v_call: TRBV7-7; j_call: TRBJ2-5; d_call: TRBD1; clone_size: once; cdr3_nt: TGTGCCAGCAGCCCGGGGACAGGGAGAGAGACCCAGTACTTC; cdr3_aa: CASSPGTGRETQYF
v_call: TRBV10-1; j_call: TRBJ2-1; d_call: NA; clone_size: NA; cdr3_nt: TGCGCCAGCAGTGGGCCCGGGATTTCCCCGAATGAGCAGTTCTTC; cdr3_aa: CASSGPGISPNEQFF
v_call: TRBV29-1; j_call: TRBJ1-1; d_call: NA; clone_size: NA; cdr3_nt: TGCAGCGTTGTCCCCGGTCGCACTGAAGCTTTCTTT; cdr3_aa: CSVVPGRTEAFF
v_call: TRBV5-6; j_call: TRBJ1-1; d_call: TRBD1; clone_size: once; cdr3_nt: TGTGCCAGCAGCGATTCCGGGACAGGGAACACTGAAGCTTTCTTT; cdr3_aa: CASSDSGTGNTEAFF
v_call: TRBV7-6; j_call: TRBJ1-4; d_call: NA; clone_size: NA; cdr3_nt: TGTGCCAGCAGCTTAGCTGCAGCAACTAATGAAAAACTGTTTTTT; cdr3_aa: CASSLAAATNEKLFF
v_call: TRBV4-3; j_call: TRBJ2-1; d_call: TRBD1; clone_size: NA; cdr3_nt: TGCGCCAGCAGCCAAGCTGCCTGGGACAGGGGGGGTCACAATGAGCAGTTCTTC; cdr3_aa: CASSQAAWDRGGHNEQFF
v_call: TRBV7-9; j_call: TRBJ1-2; d_call: NA; clone_size: NA; cdr3_nt: TGTTCCAGCAGCTTAGTAGACTATGGCTACACCTTC; cdr3_aa: CSSSLVDYGYTF
v_call: TRBV28; j_call: TRBJ2-3; d_call: NA; clone_size: NA; cdr3_nt: TGTGCCAGCAGTTTCAGGGCTCGGGTTACGCAGTATTTT; cdr3_aa: CASSFRARVTQYF
v_call: TRBV5-1; j_call: TRBJ2-3; d_call: NA; clone_size: NA; cdr3_nt: TGCGCCAGCAGCTTGAACCGGGACTTACGCACAGATACGCAGTATTTT; cdr3_aa: CASSLNRDLRTDTQYF